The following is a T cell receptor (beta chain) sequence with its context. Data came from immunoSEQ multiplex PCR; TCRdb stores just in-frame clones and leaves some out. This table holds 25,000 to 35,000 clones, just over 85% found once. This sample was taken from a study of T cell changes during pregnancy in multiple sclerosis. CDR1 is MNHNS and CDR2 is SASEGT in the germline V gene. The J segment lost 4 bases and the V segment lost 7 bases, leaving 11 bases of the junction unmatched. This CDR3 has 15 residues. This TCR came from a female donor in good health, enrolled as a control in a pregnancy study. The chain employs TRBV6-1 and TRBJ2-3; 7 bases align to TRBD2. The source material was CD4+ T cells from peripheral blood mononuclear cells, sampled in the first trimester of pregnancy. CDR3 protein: CASTPGRGVSDTQYF. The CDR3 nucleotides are TGTGCCAGCACCCCAGGACGGGGGGTCTCAGATACGCAGTATTTT.